A single T cell receptor beta chain is shown here with its context. The antigen is not known. Each sample's input was 250 to 300 ng genomic DNA, 40,000 or so genome equivalents. TRB was amplified by touch-down multiplex PCR, primer pools A and B combined. Using the multiplex PCR reads, TCRdb records one entry per CDR3 protein without DNA. The sample has 9,500 to 15,000 distinct CDR3 sequences. The sample belongs to a study of T cell clusters in autoimmune cytopenias. Study-wide context: The median distinct TRB clonotype count was about 2,400 per sample, from a median approximately 52,000 reads. Study-wide points: TRB repertoire shifts in secondary cytopenia and chronic lymphocytic leukemia mostly reflected lymphoma, not autoimmunity. Exclusive TRB clusters were approximately 3-fold more numerous in healthy donors than in active autoimmune hepatitis.

CDR3 size: 14 residues. Germline lookup yields CDR1 ENHRY and CDR2 SYGVKD. This receptor was obtained from a human donor with an autoimmune cytopenia or autoimmune hepatitis (not recorded which). Source material: peripheral blood. The chain couples TRBV10-3 to TRBJ2-3; the TCRdb call, TRBD1, lacks DNA for checking. This CDR3 reads CAISVGGVADTQYF.